The next 10 T cell receptor beta chains were all read from a single sample in a study of control samples from healthy donors and cancer patients. Sequenced by immunoSEQ multiplex PCR; TCRdb stores in-frame clones only, minus some. The sample contains roughly 400,000 clones, over 75% of which appear only once. Sequencing input: PBMCs. These receptor sequences come from a man aged 35 to 55 with head and neck cancer.

The V call is TRBV28, the J call TRBJ1-2; D unresolved. The CDR3 is 13 residues long. CDR1 is MDHEN, CDR2 SYDVKM, per germline. The V and J ends lost 8 bases and 4 bases respectively, with 14 bases between them. This CDR3 reads CASLEGRGYGYTF. The CDR3 coding sequence is TGTGCCAGCCTAGAGGGTCGGGGCTATGGCTACACCTTC.

This chain uses TRBV3-1 (or the pseudogene TRBV3-2) with TRBJ2-3, with a possible D match to TRBD2 (5 bases). V lost 4 bases and J lost 6, with 11 bases in between. Germline V gene data show CDR1 as LGHDT and CDR2 as YNNKEL (reference sequence). This CDR3 has 13 residues. In DNA, the CDR3 is TGTGCCAGCAGCCCCTTTACTAGTGATACGCAGTATTTT. This codes for CASSPFTSDTQYF.

The chain couples TRBV5-5 to TRBJ1-1; D not resolved. The V gene's germline CDR1 is SGHKS and CDR2 YYEKEE (reference sequence). This CDR3 is built from 12 residues. V gave up 3 bases and J gave up 2 bases, with 5 bases separating them. CDR3 in DNA: TGTGCCAGCAGCTACCGAAACACTGAAGCTTTCTTT. It yields the protein CASSYRNTEAFF. Full variable domain (missing parts from reference TRBV5-5 and TRBJ1-1): DAGVTQSPTHLIKTRGQQVTLRCSPISGHKSVSWYQQVLGQGPQFIFQYYEKEERGRGNFPDRFSARQFPNYSSELNVNALLLGDSALYLCASSYRNTEAFFGQGTRLTVV.

This chain uses TRBV2 with TRBJ2-7; no reliable D call. Germline V gene lookup returns CDR1 SNHLY and CDR2 FYNNEI. Trimming took off 4 bases at V and 2 bases at J, with 6 bases between the two ends. The CDR3 loop spans 12 amino acids. CDR3 sequence: CASSGEPYEQYF. CDR3 DNA sequence: TGTGCCAGCAGTGGTGAACCCTACGAGCAGTACTTC.

The rearrangement joins TRBV7-3 to TRBJ2-1, with 13 bases fitting TRBD2. This CDR3 is built from 17 residues. J gave up 4 bases and V 3 bases, and 6 bases lay outside the gene matches. The germline CDR1 and CDR2 sequences are SGHTA and FQGTGA. The CDR3 bases are TGTGCCAGCAGCTTGGCCGGGACTAGCGGGAAGTACAATGAGCAGTTCTTC. It specifies CASSLAGTSGKYNEQFF.

V usage is TRBV28 and J usage is TRBJ2-7, with D hard to call. Trimming pared 3 bases from V and 0 bases from J, leaving 12 bases between. This CDR3 is built from 15 residues. CDR1 is MDHEN, CDR2 SYDVKM, per germline. The CDR3 spells CASSLPVEVSYEQYF. As DNA, the CDR3 is TGTGCCAGCAGTTTGCCGGTAGAAGTCTCCTACGAGCAGTACTTC. The full variable domain, with the rest looked up from reference TRBV28 and TRBJ2-7, is DVKVTQSSRYLVKRTGEKVFLECVQDMDHENMFWYRQDPGLGLRLIYFSYDVKMKEKGDIPEGYSVSREKKERFSLILESASTNQTSMYLCASSLPVEVSYEQYFGPGTRLTVT.

This chain uses TRBV6-5 with TRBJ1-3; no clear D. Germline CDR1 MNHEY, CDR2 SVGAGI. Between the trimmed V and J ends, which lost 4 bases and 0 bases, there was a span of 13 bases. The CDR3 totals 16 residues. The CDR3 here is CASSSPGRRSGNTIYF. The CDR3 bases are TGTGCCAGCAGTTCTCCTGGACGCCGCTCTGGAAACACCATATATTTT.

CDR3 DNA: TGCGCCAGCAGTTTACAGGGGGCCTCCTACGAGCAGTACTTC. Its translation is CASSLQGASYEQYF. The rearrangement uses TRBV5-1 and TRBJ2-7; 9 bases map to TRBD1. V shed 5 bases and J 0 bases; nucleotides not matched to a gene: 3. The CDR3 has 14 residues. Germline V gene lookup returns CDR1 SGHRS and CDR2 YFSETQ.

This chain connects TRBV4-3 to TRBJ2-3; no clear D gene. CDR3 length equals 15 residues. CDR1 and CDR2 from the germline V gene are LGHNA and YSLEER. The V end was cut by 0 bases, the J end by 0 bases, with 7 bases between. The CDR3 sequence: CASSQDGRSTDTQYF. The CDR3 DNA reads TGCGCCAGCAGCCAAGATGGGCGGAGCACAGATACGCAGTATTTT.

The gene calls are TRBV13 and TRBJ2-5; TRBD2 might be the D (5 bases). The CDR3 is 15 amino acids. V gave up 5 bases and J gave up 4 bases, with 17 bases separating them. The germline gives CDR1 PRHDT, CDR2 FYEKMQ (reference sequence). CDR3 bases: TGTGCCAGCAGCCCCCGGGGAGCCAGCCGAGAGACCCAGTACTTC. As protein: CASSPRGASRETQYF.